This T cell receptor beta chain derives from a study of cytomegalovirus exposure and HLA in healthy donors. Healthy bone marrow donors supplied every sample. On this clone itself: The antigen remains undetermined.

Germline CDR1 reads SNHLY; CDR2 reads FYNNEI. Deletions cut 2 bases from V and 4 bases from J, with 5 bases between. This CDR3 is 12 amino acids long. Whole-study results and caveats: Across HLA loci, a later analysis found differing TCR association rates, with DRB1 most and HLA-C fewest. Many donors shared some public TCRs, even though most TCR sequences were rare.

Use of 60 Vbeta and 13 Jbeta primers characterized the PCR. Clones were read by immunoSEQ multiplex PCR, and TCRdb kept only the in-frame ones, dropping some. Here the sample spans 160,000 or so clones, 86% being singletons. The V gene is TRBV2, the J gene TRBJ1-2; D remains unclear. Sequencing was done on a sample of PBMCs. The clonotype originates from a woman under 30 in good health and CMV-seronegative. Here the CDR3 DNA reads TGTGCCAGCAGTGAAAGACTCTATGGCTACACCTTC. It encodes CASSERLYGYTF. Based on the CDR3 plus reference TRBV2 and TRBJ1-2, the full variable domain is EPEVTQTPSHQVTQMGQEVILRCVPISNHLYFYWYRQILGQKVEFLVSFYNNEISEKSEIFDDQFSVERPDGSNFTLKIRSTKLEDSAMYFCASSERLYGYTFGSGTRLTVV.